Each of the 4 T cell receptor beta chains below was sequenced from the same sample in a study of regulatory T cells in long-lasting Graves disease. Researchers made the TCR library from RNA that was extracted from PBMCs. TCRdb reanalysed the reads using MiXCR and keeps one entry per CDR3 protein. Seen here are 800 to 1,100 distinct CDR3 sequences, 85% to 90% observed once, and the top ten hold around 7.6%. Specimen: peripheral blood mononuclear cells (PBMCs), collected with antithyroid drug treatment, in newly diagnosed or persistent Graves disease (not recorded which). Receptor source: a woman aged 30 to 39 with Graves disease.

The V and J genes are TRBV6-1 and TRBJ1-2; TRBD1 is a possible D gene (5 bases). The germline gives CDR1 MNHNS, CDR2 SASEGT. The germline V and J ends were trimmed by 10 bases and 3 bases, with 9 bases remaining between them. The CDR3 sequence is 11 residues long. The CDR3 DNA sequence: TGTGCCATCTCGACAGACTATGGCTACACCTTC. Translating it yields CAISTDYGYTF.

The rearrangement uses TRBV6-6 and TRBJ1-1, with 7 bases that match TRBD1. J was trimmed by 1 base and V by 5 bases; bases with no gene match: 1. The germline V gene has CDR1 MNHNY and CDR2 SVGAGI (reference sequence). The CDR3 length is 13 residues. The CDR3 loop reads CASSDRENTEAFF. For the CDR3, the DNA is TGTGCCAGCAGTGACAGGGAGAACACTGAAGCTTTCTTT.

The J gene is TRBJ1-5, the V gene TRBV3-1, with a possible D match to TRBD1 (6 bases). In germline, CDR1 is LGHDT, CDR2 YNNKEL (reference sequence). The CDR3 is 14 residues long. V was trimmed by 1 base and J by 5 bases, leaving 9 bases between them. This chain's CDR3 is CASSQAGAHQPQHF. For the CDR3, the DNA is TGTGCCAGCAGCCAAGCAGGGGCCCATCAGCCCCAGCATTTT.

This sequence joins TRBV23-1 and TRBJ1-2, with TRBD1 matching over 8 bases. TRBV23-1 is known as an ORF, though its function is uncertain. The V and J ends lost 11 bases and 2 bases, in that order; junction bases with no gene match: 10. CDR3 size: 14 residues. This CDR3 reads CAGSGTGENYGYTF. CDR3 DNA: TGCGCCGGTAGCGGGACAGGCGAGAACTATGGCTACACCTTC.